The entry below describes one TCR beta chain. Its cognate antigen is unknown. These data belong to a study of graft-versus-host responses after intestinal transplantation. Overall study: Each patient got anti-thymocyte globulin induction, then tacrolimus and steroids for around three years. General study findings and limits: Individuals who had graft-donor T cell macrochimerism had allografts that showed high graft-versus-host to host-versus-graft clonal ratios. The highest levels of circulating GvH clones went along with early declines in HvG clones after transplant.

Data came from immunoSEQ multiplex PCR; TCRdb stores just in-frame clones and leaves some out. The sample lists some 40,000 clones; over 75% were seen once. This TCR was sampled from a human patient who received an intestinal transplant, so some T cells may come from the graft donor. Sequenced here: PBMCs, sampled 524 days after transplant.

The CDR3 spells CASSLLGGSYEQYF. CDR3 nucleotide sequence: TGCGCCAGCAGCTTGTTAGGGGGATCCTACGAGCAGTACTTC. V gene TRBV5-1 combines with J gene TRBJ2-7; possibly TRBD1 for D (6 bases). Germline CDR1 SGHRS, CDR2 YFSETQ. The V and J ends lost 1 base and 1 base respectively, with 9 bases between them. The CDR3 extends over 14 amino acids.